The clone carrying this TCR beta chain was found once. The target antigen is unknown. The method was immunoSEQ multiplex PCR; TCRdb's version includes in-frame clones alone and lacks a portion of them. Among roughly 100,000 clones, under 90% were seen once, and the ten largest hold approximately 3%. These data are taken from a study of T cell clones after liver transplantation. Overall study context: At least one year of complete immunosuppression withdrawal without enzymes over twice normal defined tolerance. Draws occurred before transplant, before withdrawal, and after complete or failed withdrawal. Study results and limitations: Conclusions were preliminary, with small, heterogeneous patient groups.

This sample comprised CD4+ T cells from blood, obtained roughly 50 months after liver transplant. This receptor was obtained from a human patient who received a liver transplant. Some T cells could come from the graft donor.

The DNA of the CDR3 is TGTGCCAGCAGTTTAACTCTCCCTGGGGCCAACGTCCTGACTTTC. It translates to CASSLTLPGANVLTF. This chain connects TRBV28 to TRBJ2-6; the D is unclear. Germline CDR1 and CDR2: MDHEN and SYDVKM. Trimming cost V 2 bases and J 2 bases, with 7 bases left between them. This CDR3 has 15 amino acids.